These T cell receptor beta chains were read from a single sample in a study of CXCR3 chemokines and chemotherapy response in bladder cancer. TCRdb processed the PCR reads anew with MiXCR; each CDR3 protein has one entry. The sample shows over a thousand distinct CDR3 sequences, about 20% of them seen only once. Sampling was performed from a patient whose treatment included neoadjuvant chemotherapy. These receptors originate from a human donor with bladder cancer that did not respond to neoadjuvant chemotherapy. CDR3s include the opening cysteine and the closing phenylalanine or tryptophan. D genes are given only for firm matches. Size tells how often a clone was seen (once, few, many) or the class of an expanded clone, and some rows leave it out.

J gene: TRBJ2-1; D gene: NA; V gene: TRBV12-3/TRBV12-4; clone size: many; CDR3 protein: CASSLGGGWEFDEQFF; CDR3 DNA: TGTGCCAGCAGTTTGGGGGGTGGGTGGGAATTCGATGAGCAGTTCTTC
J gene: TRBJ2-2; D gene: NA; V gene: TRBV30; clone size: NA; CDR3 protein: CAWSVVNTGELFF; CDR3 DNA: TGTGCCTGGAGTGTCGTGAACACCGGGGAGCTGTTTTTT
J gene: TRBJ2-3; D gene: NA; V gene: TRBV7-5; clone size: NA; CDR3 protein: CISVPAAPGRVRTDTQYF; CDR3 DNA: NA
J gene: TRBJ1-6; D gene: NA; V gene: TRBV12-5; clone size: many; CDR3 protein: CASGLELWGGSPLHF; CDR3 DNA: TGTGCTAGTGGTTTGGAGTTGTGGGGCGGGTCACCCCTCCACTTT
J gene: TRBJ1-2; D gene: TRBD1; V gene: TRBV11-2; clone size: many; CDR3 protein: CASSLDWTGPYGYTF; CDR3 DNA: TGTGCCAGCAGCTTAGATTGGACAGGACCCTATGGCTACACCTTC
J gene: TRBJ1-3; D gene: TRBD1; V gene: TRBV19; clone size: medium-sized; CDR3 protein: CASTGDRPGNTIYF; CDR3 DNA: TGTGCCAGTACCGGGGACAGGCCGGGAAACACCATATATTTT
J gene: TRBJ1-2; D gene: NA; V gene: TRBV7-9; clone size: many; CDR3 protein: CASKTGTRGGGYTF; CDR3 DNA: TGTGCCAGCAAGACCGGGACGAGGGGTGGTGGCTACACCTTC
J gene: TRBJ1-5; D gene: NA; V gene: TRBV10-3; clone size: medium-sized; CDR3 protein: CAISDRMMRNQPQHF; CDR3 DNA: TGTGCCATCAGTGATCGGATGATGAGGAATCAGCCCCAGCATTTT
J gene: TRBJ1-6; D gene: NA; V gene: TRBV6-5; clone size: many; CDR3 protein: CASSVQSSYNSPLHF; CDR3 DNA: TGTGCCAGCAGTGTGCAGAGCTCCTATAATTCACCCCTCCACTTT
J gene: TRBJ1-1; D gene: TRBD1; V gene: TRBV5-4; clone size: medium-sized; CDR3 protein: CASSWDREGTEAFF; CDR3 DNA: TGTGCCAGCAGCTGGGACAGGGAGGGTACTGAAGCTTTCTTT
J gene: TRBJ2-3; D gene: NA; V gene: TRBV9; clone size: few; CDR3 protein: CASSVVGLLTDTQYF; CDR3 DNA: TGTGCCAGCAGCGTAGTAGGCCTACTCACAGATACGCAGTATTTT
J gene: TRBJ1-2; D gene: NA; V gene: TRBV14; clone size: few; CDR3 protein: CASSQDIRGYGYTF; CDR3 DNA: TGTGCCAGCAGCCAAGATATAAGGGGGTATGGCTACACCTTC
J gene: TRBJ1-1; D gene: NA; V gene: TRBV19; clone size: large; CDR3 protein: CASRVYTEAFF; CDR3 DNA: TGTGCCAGTAGAGTGTACACTGAAGCTTTCTTT
J gene: TRBJ1-2; D gene: TRBD1; V gene: TRBV7-3; clone size: large; CDR3 protein: CASSPFPPVFPGQGSPSYGYTF; CDR3 DNA: TGTGCCAGCAGCCCTTTCCCCCCAGTCTTCCCGGGACAGGGTTCCCCATCCTATGGCTACACCTTC
J gene: TRBJ1-5; D gene: NA; V gene: TRBV20-1; clone size: many; CDR3 protein: CSARDHGSLYLNQPQHF; CDR3 DNA: TGCAGTGCTAGAGATCACGGCAGCCTTTATCTTAATCAGCCCCAGCATTTT
J gene: TRBJ1-2; D gene: NA; V gene: TRBV6-1; clone size: large; CDR3 protein: CASTERQLYGYTF; CDR3 DNA: TGTGCCAGCACCGAAAGGCAGCTCTATGGCTACACCTTC
J gene: TRBJ1-1; D gene: NA; V gene: TRBV7-9; clone size: medium-sized; CDR3 protein: CASSLDGPGDTEAFF; CDR3 DNA: TGTGCCAGCAGCTTGGACGGACCAGGTGACACTGAAGCTTTCTTT
J gene: TRBJ2-3; D gene: TRBD1; V gene: TRBV6-5; clone size: many; CDR3 protein: CASSYGDRGTDTQYF; CDR3 DNA: TGTGCCAGCAGTTATGGGGACAGGGGTACAGATACGCAGTATTTT
J gene: TRBJ1-2; D gene: NA; V gene: TRBV18; clone size: medium-sized; CDR3 protein: CASSSRAGEVLGYTF; CDR3 DNA: TGTGCCAGCTCATCACGGGCAGGGGAGGTGTTGGGCTACACCTTC
J gene: TRBJ1-1; D gene: NA; V gene: TRBV7-2; clone size: NA; CDR3 protein: CASSLTRGGRTEAFF; CDR3 DNA: TGTGCCAGCAGCCTGACTAGGGGAGGTCGAACTGAAGCTTTCTTT
J gene: TRBJ1-3; D gene: NA; V gene: TRBV2; clone size: NA; CDR3 protein: CASRRGGISGNTIYF; CDR3 DNA: TGTGCCAGCCGTCGTGGGGGAATCTCTGGAAACACCATATATTTT
J gene: TRBJ1-2; D gene: TRBD1; V gene: TRBV10-3; clone size: large; CDR3 protein: CAISLGQGSYGYTF; CDR3 DNA: TGTGCCATCAGTTTAGGACAGGGGAGCTATGGCTACACCTTC
J gene: TRBJ2-7; D gene: TRBD2; V gene: TRBV10-1; clone size: many; CDR3 protein: CASLAGMDPYEQYF; CDR3 DNA: TGCGCCAGCCTAGCGGGTATGGATCCCTACGAGCAGTACTTC
J gene: TRBJ2-5; D gene: NA; V gene: TRBV30; clone size: medium-sized; CDR3 protein: CAWIRAETQYF; CDR3 DNA: TGTGCCTGGATTCGAGCAGAGACCCAGTACTTC
J gene: TRBJ2-3; D gene: TRBD2; V gene: TRBV6-5; clone size: many; CDR3 protein: CASWTSGSTDTQYF; CDR3 DNA: TGTGCCAGCTGGACTAGCGGCTCCACAGATACGCAGTATTTT
J gene: TRBJ2-4; D gene: TRBD1; V gene: TRBV27; clone size: medium-sized; CDR3 protein: CASSLLGTGGKNIQYF; CDR3 DNA: TGTGCCAGCAGTTTACTTGGGACAGGGGGCAAAAACATTCAGTACTTC
J gene: TRBJ1-1; D gene: NA; V gene: TRBV18; clone size: medium-sized; CDR3 protein: CASSPVMGTNTEAFF; CDR3 DNA: TGTGCCAGCTCACCGGTAATGGGGACCAACACTGAAGCTTTCTTT
J gene: TRBJ1-5; D gene: NA; V gene: TRBV6-1; clone size: medium-sized; CDR3 protein: CASSEEEGQPQHF; CDR3 DNA: TGTGCCAGCAGTGAAGAAGAGGGCCAGCCCCAGCATTTT
J gene: TRBJ1-4; D gene: NA; V gene: TRBV19; clone size: medium-sized; CDR3 protein: CASSLTGSDYEKLFF; CDR3 DNA: TGTGCCAGTAGCCTTACAGGGTCGGACTATGAAAAACTGTTTTTT
J gene: TRBJ1-5; D gene: TRBD1; V gene: TRBV27; clone size: medium-sized; CDR3 protein: CASSADRPNSNQPQHF; CDR3 DNA: TGTGCCAGCAGTGCGGACAGGCCTAATAGCAATCAGCCCCAGCATTTT
J gene: TRBJ1-3; D gene: NA; V gene: TRBV20-1; clone size: many; CDR3 protein: CSASSASGGNTIYF; CDR3 DNA: TGCAGTGCTAGTAGCGCTTCTGGTGGAAACACCATATATTTT
J gene: TRBJ1-5; D gene: TRBD1; V gene: TRBV19; clone size: many; CDR3 protein: CASSPTRGLGQPQHF; CDR3 DNA: TGTGCCAGTAGTCCTACTAGGGGGCTTGGTCAGCCCCAGCATTTT
J gene: TRBJ2-7; D gene: NA; V gene: TRBV11-3; clone size: many; CDR3 protein: CASSLRASSSYEQYF; CDR3 DNA: TGTGCCAGCAGCTTAAGGGCGTCCAGCTCCTACGAGCAGTACTTC
J gene: TRBJ2-2; D gene: NA; V gene: TRBV5-4; clone size: many; CDR3 protein: CASSLERGVDTGELFF; CDR3 DNA: TGTGCCAGCAGCTTGGAAAGGGGGGTGGACACCGGGGAGCTGTTTTTT
J gene: TRBJ1-5; D gene: NA; V gene: TRBV30; clone size: many; CDR3 protein: CAWNAGGNQPQHF; CDR3 DNA: TGTGCGTGGAATGCGGGGGGGAATCAGCCCCAGCATTTT
J gene: TRBJ2-7; D gene: TRBD1; V gene: TRBV12-3/TRBV12-4; clone size: many; CDR3 protein: CASSSTQGVQYF; CDR3 DNA: TGTGCCAGCAGTTCGACACAGGGGGTGCAGTACTTC
J gene: TRBJ2-3; D gene: NA; V gene: TRBV10-1; clone size: many; CDR3 protein: CASSEFAGKTTDTQYF; CDR3 DNA: TGCGCCAGCAGTGAATTCGCAGGCAAAACAACAGATACGCAGTATTTT